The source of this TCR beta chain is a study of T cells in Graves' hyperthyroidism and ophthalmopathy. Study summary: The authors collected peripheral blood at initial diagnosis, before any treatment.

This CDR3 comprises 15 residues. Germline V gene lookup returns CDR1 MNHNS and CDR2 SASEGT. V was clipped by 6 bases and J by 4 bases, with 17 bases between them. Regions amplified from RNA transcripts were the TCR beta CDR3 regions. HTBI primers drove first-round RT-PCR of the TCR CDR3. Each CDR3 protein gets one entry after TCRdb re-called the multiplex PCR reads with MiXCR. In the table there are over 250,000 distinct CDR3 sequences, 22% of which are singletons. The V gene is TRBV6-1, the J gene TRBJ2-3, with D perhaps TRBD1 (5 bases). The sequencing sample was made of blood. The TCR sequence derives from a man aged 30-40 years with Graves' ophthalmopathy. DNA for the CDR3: TGTGCCAGCAGCCCAAGGGGCAGGGTCTCAGATACGCAGTATTTT. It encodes CASSPRGRVSDTQYF.